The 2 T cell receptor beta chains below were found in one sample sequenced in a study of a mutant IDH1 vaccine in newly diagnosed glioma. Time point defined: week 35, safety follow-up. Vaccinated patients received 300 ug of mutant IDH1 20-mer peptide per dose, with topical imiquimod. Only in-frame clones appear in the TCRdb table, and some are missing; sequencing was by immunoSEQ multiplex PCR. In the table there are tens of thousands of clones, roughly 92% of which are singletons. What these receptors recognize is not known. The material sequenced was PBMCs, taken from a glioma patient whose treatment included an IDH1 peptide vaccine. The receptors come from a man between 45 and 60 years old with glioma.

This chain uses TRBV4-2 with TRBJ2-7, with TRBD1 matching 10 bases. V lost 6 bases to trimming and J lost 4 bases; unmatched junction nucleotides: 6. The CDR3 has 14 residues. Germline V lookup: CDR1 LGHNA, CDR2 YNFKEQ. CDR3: CASSKGTGEYEQYF. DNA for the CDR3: TGTGCCAGCAGTAAAGGGACAGGGGAATACGAGCAGTACTTC.

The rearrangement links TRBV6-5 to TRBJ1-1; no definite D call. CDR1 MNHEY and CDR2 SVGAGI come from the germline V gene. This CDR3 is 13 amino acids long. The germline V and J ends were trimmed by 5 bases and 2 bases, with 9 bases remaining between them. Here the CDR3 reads CASSPGFNTEAFF. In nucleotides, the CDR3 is TGTGCCAGCAGTCCAGGTTTTAACACTGAAGCTTTCTTT.